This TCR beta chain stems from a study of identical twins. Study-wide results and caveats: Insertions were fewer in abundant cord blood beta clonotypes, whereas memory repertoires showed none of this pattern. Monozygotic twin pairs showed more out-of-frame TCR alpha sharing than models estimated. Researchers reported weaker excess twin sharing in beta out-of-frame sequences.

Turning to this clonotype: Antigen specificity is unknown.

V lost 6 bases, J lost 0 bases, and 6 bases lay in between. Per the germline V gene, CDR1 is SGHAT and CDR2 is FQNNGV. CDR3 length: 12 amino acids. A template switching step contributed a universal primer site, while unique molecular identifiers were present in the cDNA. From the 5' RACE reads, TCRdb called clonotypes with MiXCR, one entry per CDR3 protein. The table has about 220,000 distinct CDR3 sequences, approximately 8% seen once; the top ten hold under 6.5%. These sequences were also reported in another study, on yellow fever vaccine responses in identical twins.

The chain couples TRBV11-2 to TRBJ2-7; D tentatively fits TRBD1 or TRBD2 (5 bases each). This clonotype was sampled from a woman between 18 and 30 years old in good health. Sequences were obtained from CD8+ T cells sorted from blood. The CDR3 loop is CASRGVSYEQYF. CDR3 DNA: TGTGCCAGCAGGGGGGTCTCCTACGAGCAGTACTTC.